The present entry profiles one TCR beta chain with its context. The V gene's germline CDR1 is MNHNY and CDR2 SVGAGI (reference sequence). CDR3 length: 16 amino acids. Trimming took off 0 bases at V and 4 bases at J, with 13 bases between the two ends. Data came from immunoSEQ multiplex PCR; TCRdb stores just in-frame clones and leaves some out. This sample has approximately 22,000 clones, with roughly 90% found just once. This entry belongs to a study of T cell repertoires and Cas9 in healthy adults. The chain recombines TRBV6-6 with TRBJ2-1; D possibly corresponds to TRBD1 (5 bases). The receptor was isolated from a human donor in good health. Input material: CD4+ effector T cells (CD127+, CD25-, CD137-, CD154-) from PBMCs; culture status not recorded. Here the CDR3 reads CASSYSPDTNYNEQFF. CDR3 sequence (DNA): TGTGCCAGCAGTTACTCCCCGGACACGAATTACAATGAGCAGTTCTTC.